Below, one TCR beta chain is given with its context. Its antigen remains unknown. All patients relapsed after autologous stem cell transplantation, and brentuximab vedotin exposure varied. This entry belongs to a study of PD-1 blockade in classical Hodgkin lymphoma. Overall study results and limits: Exclusion applied to patients who initiated nivolumab less than 1 year following ASCT. The diversity seen at baseline in complete responders resembled that of newly diagnosed patients. The study reported lower baseline TCR diversity in newly diagnosed patients than in healthy donors.

The CDR3 is 14 amino acids. CDR1 ENHRY and CDR2 SYGVKD come from the germline V gene. The V gene lost 8 bases and the J gene lost 1 base, with 14 bases spanning the gap. Some clones are missing from TCRdb's copy, which holds only in-frame ones; the method was immunoSEQ multiplex PCR. The sample lists under 100,000 clones, over 80% seen once, with less than 15% in the top ten. This material consisted of peripheral blood mononuclear cells (PBMCs), taken at baseline. This clonotype was obtained from a human donor with classical Hodgkin lymphoma. The chain couples TRBV10-3 to TRBJ2-5, with D perhaps TRBD1 (6 bases). The CDR3 loop is CAIGGRGFQETQYF. The CDR3 DNA reads TGTGCCATCGGTGGCAGGGGATTCCAAGAGACCCAGTACTTC.